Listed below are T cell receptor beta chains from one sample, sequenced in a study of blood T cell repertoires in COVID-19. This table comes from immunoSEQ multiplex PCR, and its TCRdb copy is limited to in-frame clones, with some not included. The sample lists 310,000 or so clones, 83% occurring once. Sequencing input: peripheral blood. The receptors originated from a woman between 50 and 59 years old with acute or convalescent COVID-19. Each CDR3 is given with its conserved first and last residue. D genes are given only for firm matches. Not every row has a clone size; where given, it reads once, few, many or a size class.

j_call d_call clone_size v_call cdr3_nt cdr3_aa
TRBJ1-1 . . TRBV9 TGTGCCAGCAGCCTCTGGGCCCACACTGAAGCTTTCTTT CASSLWAHTEAFF
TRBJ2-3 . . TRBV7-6 TGTGCCAGCAGCATACTCCCGCTGGACCGGGCGGGGTTTGGAGATACGCAGTATTTT CASSILPLDRAGFGDTQYF
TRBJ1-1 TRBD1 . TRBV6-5 TGTGCCAGCAGTTACGAGCCAGGGGGCACTGAAGCTTTCTTT CASSYEPGGTEAFF
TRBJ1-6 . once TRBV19 TGTGCCAGTAGAGACAGGAGCTCCTATAATTCACCCCTCCACTTT CASRDRSSYNSPLHF
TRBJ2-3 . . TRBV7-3 TGTGCCAGCAGCTTATTAGCTTCGGAGGGTCTGAGCACAGATACGCAGTATTTT CASSLLASEGLSTDTQYF
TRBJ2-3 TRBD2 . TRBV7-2 TGTGCCAGCAGCTTAAGGCTAGCGGGAGCCACAGATACGCAGTATTTT CASSLRLAGATDTQYF
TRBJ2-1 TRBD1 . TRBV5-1 TGCGCCAGCAGCTTTCGGACAGGGGAGAGGGCCTACAATGAGCAGTTCTTC CASSFRTGERAYNEQFF
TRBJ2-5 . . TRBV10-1 TGCGCCAGCAGTGAGTCGACGGGGTCCCAAGAGACCCAGTACTTC CASSESTGSQETQYF
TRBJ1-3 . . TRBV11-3 TGTGCCAGCAGCTCTGGACAGTCTGGAAACACCATATATTTT CASSSGQSGNTIYF
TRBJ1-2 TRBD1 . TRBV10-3 TGTGCCATCAGTGCCGGGCAGGGGGCAAACTATGGCTACACCTTC CAISAGQGANYGYTF
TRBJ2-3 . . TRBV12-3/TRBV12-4 TGTGCCGACGGGGTTATAGGCACAGATACGCAGTATTTT CADGVIGTDTQYF
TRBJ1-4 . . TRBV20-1 TGCAGTGCTAGAGATAACTTTAAACTGTTTTTT CSARDNFKLFF
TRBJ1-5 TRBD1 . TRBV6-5 TGTGCCAGCGCGGGACAGCCTAATCAGCCCCAGCATTTT CASAGQPNQPQHF
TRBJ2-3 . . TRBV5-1 TGCGCCAGCAGCTTCCCGCGACAGGAGAGCACAGATACGCAGTATTTT CASSFPRQESTDTQYF
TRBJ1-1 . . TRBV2 TGTGCCAGCAGTGGACAGGAAGGGGCTGAAGCTTTCTTT CASSGQEGAEAFF
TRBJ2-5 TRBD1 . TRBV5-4 TGTGCCAGCAGCTTGACCACCGGGACAGAAGAGACCCAGTACTTC CASSLTTGTEETQYF
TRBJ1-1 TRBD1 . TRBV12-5 TGTGCTAGTGGTTTGGTGGAGGGGGCAGCTGAAGCTTTCTTT CASGLVEGAAEAFF